In its sample, the clone carrying this TCR beta chain was seen a few times. One entry per CDR3 protein, called by TCRdb with MiXCR from the reads. The sample consists of about 490,000 distinct CDR3 sequences, approximately 16% of them appearing once. The sample is drawn from a study of T cell repertoires in cytomegalovirus infection. This TCR derives from a human donor in good health (CMV status not recorded). Some clones in this sample may be carry-over from other donors' samples. Material for sequencing was CD8+ T cells from PBMCs.

DNA for the CDR3: TGCGCCAGCAGTCTGGGGACTAGCTTCGGGGGCACCGGGGAGCTGTTTTTT. It yields the protein CASSLGTSFGGTGELFF. The chain combines TRBV5-1 with TRBJ2-2; TRBD2 aligns across 9 bases. The CDR3 length is 17 residues. The V segment lost 5 bases and the J segment 4 bases; nucleotides outside the gene matches: 12. CDR1 and CDR2 from the germline V gene are SGHRS and YFSETQ.